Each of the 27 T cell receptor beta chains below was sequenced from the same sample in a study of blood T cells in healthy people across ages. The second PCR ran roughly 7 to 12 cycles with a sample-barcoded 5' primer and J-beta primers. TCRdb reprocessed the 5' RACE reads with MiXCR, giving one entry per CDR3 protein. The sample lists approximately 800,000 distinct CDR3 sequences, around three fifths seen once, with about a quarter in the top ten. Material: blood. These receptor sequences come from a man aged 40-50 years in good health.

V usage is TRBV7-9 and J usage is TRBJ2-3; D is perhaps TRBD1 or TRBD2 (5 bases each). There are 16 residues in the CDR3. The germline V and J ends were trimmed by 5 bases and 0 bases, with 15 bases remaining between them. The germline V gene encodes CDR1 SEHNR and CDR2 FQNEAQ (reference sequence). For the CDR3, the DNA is TGTGCCAGCAGCCGCGCTGGGGACCGTAGCACAGATACGCAGTATTTT. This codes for CASSRAGDRSTDTQYF.

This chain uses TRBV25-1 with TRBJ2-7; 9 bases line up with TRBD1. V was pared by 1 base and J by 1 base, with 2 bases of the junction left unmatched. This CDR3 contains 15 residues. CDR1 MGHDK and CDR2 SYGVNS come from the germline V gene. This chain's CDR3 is CASSESGTGSYEQYF. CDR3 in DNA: TGTGCCAGCAGTGAATCCGGGACAGGGTCCTACGAGCAGTACTTC.

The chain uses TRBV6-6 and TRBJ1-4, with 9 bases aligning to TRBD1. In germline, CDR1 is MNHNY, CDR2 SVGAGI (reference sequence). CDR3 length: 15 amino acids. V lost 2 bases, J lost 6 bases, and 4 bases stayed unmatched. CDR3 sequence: CASSYTTGGYEKLFF. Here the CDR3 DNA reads TGTGCCAGCAGTTACACCACAGGGGGCTATGAAAAACTGTTTTTT.

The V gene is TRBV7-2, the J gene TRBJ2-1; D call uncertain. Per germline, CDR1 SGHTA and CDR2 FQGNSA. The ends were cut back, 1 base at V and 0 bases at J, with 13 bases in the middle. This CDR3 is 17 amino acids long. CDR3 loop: CASSLDPGPGSYNEQFF. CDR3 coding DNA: TGTGCCAGCAGCTTAGACCCCGGACCAGGCTCCTACAATGAGCAGTTCTTC.

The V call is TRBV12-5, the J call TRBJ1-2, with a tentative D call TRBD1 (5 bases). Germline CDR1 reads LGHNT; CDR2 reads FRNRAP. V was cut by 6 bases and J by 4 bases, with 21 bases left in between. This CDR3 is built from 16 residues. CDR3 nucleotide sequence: TGTGCTAGTGGCAAAGACATACCGGGACGATCCTATGGCTACACCTTC. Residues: CASGKDIPGRSYGYTF.

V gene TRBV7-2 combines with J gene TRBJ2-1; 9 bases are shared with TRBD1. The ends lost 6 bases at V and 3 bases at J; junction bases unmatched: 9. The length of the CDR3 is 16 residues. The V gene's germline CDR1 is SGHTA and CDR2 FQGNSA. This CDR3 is CASRTWETGGYNEQFF. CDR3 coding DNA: TGTGCCAGCAGGACCTGGGAGACAGGGGGCTACAATGAGCAGTTCTTC. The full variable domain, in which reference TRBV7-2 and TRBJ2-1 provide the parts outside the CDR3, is GAGVSQSPSNKVTEKGKDVELRCDPISGHTALYWYRQSLGQGLEFLIYFQGNSAPDKSGLPSDRFSAERTGGSVSTLTIQRTQQEDSAVYLCASRTWETGGYNEQFFGPGTRLTVL.

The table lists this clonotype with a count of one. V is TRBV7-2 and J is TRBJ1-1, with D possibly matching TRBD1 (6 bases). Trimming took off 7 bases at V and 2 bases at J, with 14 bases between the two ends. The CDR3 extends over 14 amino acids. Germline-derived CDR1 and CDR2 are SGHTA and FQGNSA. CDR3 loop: CASTANRVNTEAFF. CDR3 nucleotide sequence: TGTGCCAGCACCGCAAACAGGGTAAACACTGAAGCTTTCTTT.

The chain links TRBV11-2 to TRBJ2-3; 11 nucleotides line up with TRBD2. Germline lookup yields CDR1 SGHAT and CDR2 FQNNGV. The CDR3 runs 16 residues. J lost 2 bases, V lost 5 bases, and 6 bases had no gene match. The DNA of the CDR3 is TGTGCCAGCAGCGTCCGACTAGCGGGATACACAGATACGCAGTATTTT. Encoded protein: CASSVRLAGYTDTQYF.

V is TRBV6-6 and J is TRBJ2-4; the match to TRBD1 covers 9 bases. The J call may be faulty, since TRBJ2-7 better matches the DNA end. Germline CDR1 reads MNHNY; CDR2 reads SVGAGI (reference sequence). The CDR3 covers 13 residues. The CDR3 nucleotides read TGTGCCAGCAGCTGGGACAGGGTAACCGAGCAGTACTTC. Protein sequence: CASSWDRVTEQYF.

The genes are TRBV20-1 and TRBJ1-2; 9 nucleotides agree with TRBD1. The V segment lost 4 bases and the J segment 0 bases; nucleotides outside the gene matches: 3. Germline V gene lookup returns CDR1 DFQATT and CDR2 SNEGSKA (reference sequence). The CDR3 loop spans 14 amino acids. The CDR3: CSAKGDRANYGYTF. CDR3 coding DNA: TGCAGTGCTAAAGGGGACAGGGCTAACTATGGCTACACCTTC.

CDR3 sequence: CASRTGGTGTYEQYF. DNA of the CDR3: TGTGCCAGCAGAACAGGGGGCACAGGCACCTACGAGCAGTACTTC. The chain uses TRBV5-5 and TRBJ2-7; TRBD1 agrees at 9 bases. After removal of 5 bases from V and 2 bases from J, the junction contained 8 bases not matched to a gene. This CDR3 contains 15 residues. Germline loops: CDR1 SGHKS, CDR2 YYEKEE (reference sequence).

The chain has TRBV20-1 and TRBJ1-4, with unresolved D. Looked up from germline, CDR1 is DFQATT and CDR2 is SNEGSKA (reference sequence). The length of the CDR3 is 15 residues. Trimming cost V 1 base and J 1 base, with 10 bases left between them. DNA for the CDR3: TGCAGTGCTAGAGCCACGGACGGAACTAATGAAAAACTGTTTTTT. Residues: CSARATDGTNEKLFF.

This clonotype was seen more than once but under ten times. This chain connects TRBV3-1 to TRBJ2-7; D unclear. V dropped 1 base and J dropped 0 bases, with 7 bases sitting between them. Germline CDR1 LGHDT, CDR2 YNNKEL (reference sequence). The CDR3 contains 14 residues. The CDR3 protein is CASSQGFSSYEQYF. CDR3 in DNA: TGTGCCAGCAGCCAAGGTTTCAGCTCCTACGAGCAGTACTTC.

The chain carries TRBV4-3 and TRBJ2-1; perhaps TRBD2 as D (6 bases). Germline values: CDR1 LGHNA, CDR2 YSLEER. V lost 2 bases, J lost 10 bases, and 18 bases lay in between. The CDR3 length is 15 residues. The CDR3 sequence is CASSQSFRLGNEQFF. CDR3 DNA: TGCGCCAGCAGCCAATCCTTTAGACTAGGAAACGAGCAGTTCTTC.

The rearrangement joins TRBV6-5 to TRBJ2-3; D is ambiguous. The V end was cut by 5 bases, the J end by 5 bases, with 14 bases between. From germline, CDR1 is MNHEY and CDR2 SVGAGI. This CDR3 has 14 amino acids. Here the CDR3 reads CASSAGIGVDTQYF. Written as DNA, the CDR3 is TGTGCCAGCAGTGCTGGAATAGGAGTAGATACGCAGTATTTT.

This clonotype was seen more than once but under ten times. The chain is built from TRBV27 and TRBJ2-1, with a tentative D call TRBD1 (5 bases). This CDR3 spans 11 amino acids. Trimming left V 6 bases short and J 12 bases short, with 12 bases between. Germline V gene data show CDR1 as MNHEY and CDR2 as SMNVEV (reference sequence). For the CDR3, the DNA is TGTGCCAGCAGAGCGACAGCCGGGCAGTTCTTC. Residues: CASRATAGQFF.

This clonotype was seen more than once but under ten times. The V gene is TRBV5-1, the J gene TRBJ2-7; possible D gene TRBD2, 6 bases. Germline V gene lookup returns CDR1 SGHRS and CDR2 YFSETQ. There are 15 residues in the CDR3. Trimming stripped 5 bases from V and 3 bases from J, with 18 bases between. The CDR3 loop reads CASSQGSGVIYEQYF. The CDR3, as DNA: TGCGCCAGCAGTCAAGGCTCGGGGGTCATCTACGAGCAGTACTTC. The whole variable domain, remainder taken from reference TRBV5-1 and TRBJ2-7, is KAGVTQTPRYLIKTRGQQVTLSCSPISGHRSVSWYQQTPGQGLQFLFEYFSETQRNKGNFPGRFSGRQFSNSRSEMNVSTLELGDSALYLCASSQGSGVIYEQYFGPGTRLTVT.

In nucleotides, the CDR3 is TGCGCCAGCAGTTCTCAACATGGGGGCAATGAGCAGTTCTTC. It yields the protein CASSSQHGGNEQFF. The chain uses TRBV5-1 and TRBJ2-1; D is possibly TRBD1 or TRBD2 (5 bases each). Trimming took 5 bases from V and 6 from J, leaving 15 bases between them. Looked up from germline, CDR1 is SGHRS and CDR2 is YFSETQ. This CDR3 is built from 14 residues.

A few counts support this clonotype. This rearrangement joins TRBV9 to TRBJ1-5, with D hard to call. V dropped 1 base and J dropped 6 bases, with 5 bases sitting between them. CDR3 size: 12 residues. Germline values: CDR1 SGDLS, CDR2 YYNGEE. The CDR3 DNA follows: TGTGCCAGCAGCGTAACGGGTCAGCCCCAGCATTTT. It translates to CASSVTGQPQHF. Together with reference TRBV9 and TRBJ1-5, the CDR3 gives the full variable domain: DSGVTQTPKHLITATGQRVTLRCSPRSGDLSVYWYQQSLDQGLQFLIQYYNGEERAKGNILERFSAQQFPDLHSELNLSSLELGDSALYFCASSVTGQPQHFGDGTRLSIL.

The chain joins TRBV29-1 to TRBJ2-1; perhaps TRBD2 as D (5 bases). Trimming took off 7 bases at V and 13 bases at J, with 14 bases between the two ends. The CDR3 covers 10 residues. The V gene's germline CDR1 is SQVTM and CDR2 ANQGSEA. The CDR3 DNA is TGCAGCGCGGCGTCCGGACTCCAGTTCTTC. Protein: CSAASGLQFF.

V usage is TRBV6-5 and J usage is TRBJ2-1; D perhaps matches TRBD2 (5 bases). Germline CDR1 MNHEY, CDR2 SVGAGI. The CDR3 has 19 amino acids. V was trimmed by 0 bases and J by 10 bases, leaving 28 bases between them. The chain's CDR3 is CASSYSIGSDKPGFEEQFF. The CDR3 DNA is TGTGCCAGCAGTTACTCGATCGGATCTGACAAACCGGGGTTTGAGGAGCAGTTCTTC.

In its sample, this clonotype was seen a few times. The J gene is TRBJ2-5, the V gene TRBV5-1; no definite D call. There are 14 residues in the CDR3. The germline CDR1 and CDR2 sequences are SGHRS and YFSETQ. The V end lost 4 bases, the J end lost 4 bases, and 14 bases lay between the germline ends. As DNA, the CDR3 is TGCGCCAGCAGCCCAACAGTATTGGGAGAGACCCAGTACTTC. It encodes CASSPTVLGETQYF.

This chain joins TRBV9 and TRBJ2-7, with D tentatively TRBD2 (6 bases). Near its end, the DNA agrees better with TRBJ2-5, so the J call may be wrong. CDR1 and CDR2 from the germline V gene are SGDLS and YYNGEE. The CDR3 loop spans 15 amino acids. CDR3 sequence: CASSEGLSPSWTQYF. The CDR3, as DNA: TGTGCCAGCAGCGAGGGACTCTCCCCCAGTTGGACCCAGTACTTC.

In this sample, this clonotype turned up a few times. The CDR3 is CASSLTPGTGKKETQYF. CDR3 sequence (DNA): TGTGCCAGCAGTTTAACTCCCGGGACAGGGAAGAAAGAGACCCAGTACTTC. The chain employs TRBV12-3 or TRBV12-4 and TRBJ2-5, with 9 bases that match TRBD1. J was trimmed by 3 bases and V by 2 bases; bases with no gene match: 10. There are 17 residues in the CDR3.

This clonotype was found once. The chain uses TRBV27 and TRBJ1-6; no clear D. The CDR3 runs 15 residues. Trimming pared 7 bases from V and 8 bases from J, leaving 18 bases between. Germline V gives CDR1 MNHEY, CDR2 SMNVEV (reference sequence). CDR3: CASKTGKSRDSPLHF. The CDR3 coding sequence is TGTGCCAGCAAAACGGGAAAAAGTAGGGATTCACCCCTCCACTTT.

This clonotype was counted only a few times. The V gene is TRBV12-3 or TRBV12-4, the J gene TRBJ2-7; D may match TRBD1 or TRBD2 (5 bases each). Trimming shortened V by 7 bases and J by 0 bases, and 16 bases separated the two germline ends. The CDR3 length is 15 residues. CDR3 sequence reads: CASTGVGTRSYEQYF. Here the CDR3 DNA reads TGTGCCAGCACCGGTGTTGGGACCCGCTCCTACGAGCAGTACTTC.

The CDR3 DNA follows: TGCAGCGTTACCCGGACTAGTTATGAGCAGTTCTTC. Amino acid sequence: CSVTRTSYEQFF. The chain links TRBV29-1 to TRBJ2-1, with TRBD2 identical over 7 bases. V lost 5 bases to trimming and J lost 8 bases; unmatched junction nucleotides: 6. CDR3 length equals 12 residues. CDR1 and CDR2 (germline): SQVTM, ANQGSEA.